These 22 T cell receptor beta chains were sequenced from one sample in a study of regulatory T cells in long-lasting Graves disease. The sample's time point: newly diagnosed GD, antithyroid drugs for less than 3 months. Making the TCR library involved RNA that had been extracted from PBMCs. The authors built TCR beta libraries using iRepertoire HTBI primers and Arm-PCR of CDR3 regions. One entry per CDR3 protein results from TCRdb running MiXCR on the multiplex PCR reads. The data contain about 430,000 distinct CDR3 sequences, approximately 15% of them seen just once; the ten biggest clones take up approximately 7.8%. The same data also went into a second study, on T cells in Graves' hyperthyroidism and ophthalmopathy.

The input for sequencing was peripheral blood mononuclear cells (PBMCs), taken at new diagnosis, from a patient treated with antithyroid drugs. The receptor source for this set is a woman aged 40-49 years with Graves disease.

This clonotype was detected many times. The gene calls are TRBV12-3 or TRBV12-4 and TRBJ1-4; D is unresolved. V lost 3 bases and J lost 10, with 6 bases in between. This CDR3 is built from 11 residues. The CDR3 loop reads CASSFNLKLFF. CDR3 nucleotide sequence: TGTGCCAGCAGTTTTAACTTAAAACTGTTTTTT.

This clonotype was recorded many times. The rearrangement links TRBV2 to TRBJ2-1; TRBD2 aligns across 13 bases. Trimming took 5 bases from V and 9 from J; bases not matched to a gene: 7. Germline values: CDR1 SNHLY, CDR2 FYNNEI. The CDR3 is made up of 15 amino acids. DNA for the CDR3: TGTGCCAGCAGTAGGGGACTAGCGGGGTTCATTGAGCAGTTCTTC. This gives the protein CASSRGLAGFIEQFF.

This clonotype was observed at least ten times. This chain joins TRBV11-3 and TRBJ2-6; possible D gene TRBD2, 5 bases. V was pared by 5 bases and J by 0 bases, with 11 bases between. The germline CDR1 and CDR2 sequences are SGHNT and YENEEA. The CDR3 is made up of 16 amino acids. This CDR3 is CASSHGRGSGANVLTF. CDR3 nucleotide sequence: TGTGCCAGCAGCCACGGTCGGGGCTCTGGGGCCAACGTCCTGACTTTC.

The V and J genes are TRBV6-5 and TRBJ2-7; unclear D gene. Germline V lookup: CDR1 MNHEY, CDR2 SVGAGI. There are 14 residues in the CDR3. V was trimmed by 4 bases and J by 2 bases, leaving 12 bases between them. CDR3 in amino acids: CASSSDAVTYEQYF. As DNA, the CDR3 is TGTGCCAGCAGTTCGGACGCAGTCACCTACGAGCAGTACTTC.

DNA for the CDR3: TGTGCCAGCAGTGAATGGATCGGAACCGTCTCCTACGAGCAGTACTTC. It specifies CASSEWIGTVSYEQYF. The rearrangement links TRBV6-1 to TRBJ2-7; D unclear. Trimming shortened V by 2 bases and J by 0 bases, and 14 bases separated the two germline ends. CDR1 is MNHNS and CDR2 is SASEGT in the germline V gene. This CDR3 contains 16 residues.

This clonotype was detected ten times or more. This sequence joins TRBV7-3 and TRBJ2-3; D call uncertain. V dropped 1 base and J dropped 4 bases, with 6 bases sitting between them. CDR1 is SGHTA, CDR2 FQGTGA, per germline. CDR3 length equals 13 residues. This CDR3 is CASSLNLADTQYF. CDR3 nucleotide sequence: TGTGCCAGCAGCTTAAACCTCGCAGATACGCAGTATTTT.

A few counts support this clonotype. The chain has TRBV11-3 and TRBJ2-5; 13 positions agree with TRBD2. The length of the CDR3 is 17 residues. The J segment lost 5 bases and the V segment lost 2 bases, leaving 8 bases of the junction unmatched. Germline V gives CDR1 SGHNT, CDR2 YENEEA. The CDR3, as DNA: TGTGCCAGCAGCTTAACTGGACTAGCGGGAGTTGGGGAGACCCAGTACTTC. It codes for CASSLTGLAGVGETQYF. The full variable domain, its missing parts supplied by reference TRBV11-3 and TRBJ2-5, is EAGVVQSPRYKIIEKKQPVAFWCNPISGHNTLYWYLQNLGQGPELLIRYENEEAVDDSQLPKDRFSAERLKGVDSTLKIQPAELGDSAVYLCASSLTGLAGVGETQYFGPGTRLLVL.

This clonotype was seen at least ten times. The chain joins TRBV27 to TRBJ2-3, with 9 bases that match TRBD1. Germline V gene sequence: CDR1 MNHEY, CDR2 SMNVEV (reference sequence). The J segment lost 1 base and the V segment lost 3 bases, leaving 5 bases of the junction unmatched. The CDR3 totals 16 residues. The CDR3 nucleotides read TGTGCCAGCAGTTTGGGACAGGGTTTTCGCACAGATACGCAGTATTTT. Residues: CASSLGQGFRTDTQYF.

Ten or more counts support this clonotype. The V gene is TRBV11-2, the J gene TRBJ2-1; 9 bases agree with TRBD1. The CDR3 is made up of 19 amino acids. V lost 4 bases to trimming and J lost 0 bases; unmatched junction nucleotides: 13. Germline V gene sequence: CDR1 SGHAT, CDR2 FQNNGV. In DNA, the CDR3 is TGTGCCAGCAGCTATCGGACAGGGGACCTCCCCGACTCCTACAATGAGCAGTTCTTC. Amino acids: CASSYRTGDLPDSYNEQFF.

As regards this clonotype: The conserved closing phenylalanine or tryptophan is absent in this CDR3, likely reflecting a read error. The chain uses TRBV7-9 and TRBJ1-1, with a tentative D call TRBD1 (5 bases). Germline assignment: CDR1 SEHNR and CDR2 FQNEAQ (reference sequence). V was shortened by 5 bases and J by 3 bases, with 16 bases between the two germline ends. CDR3 length: 15 amino acids. CDR3 nucleotide sequence: TGTGCCAGCAGCCCTCTGGGGCAGGAGCACACTGAAGCTTTCCTT. Its protein product is CASSPLGQEHTEAFL.

Details on this clonotype: A much more abundant neighbour one base away suggests this may be a read error. The rearrangement joins TRBV20-1 to TRBJ2-1, with TRBD2 matching over 16 bases. The CDR3 totals 17 residues. Per germline, CDR1 DFQATT and CDR2 SNEGSKA (reference sequence). CDR3 in amino acids: CSTRGLAGGSSYYEQFF. Written as DNA, the CDR3 is TGCAGTACCAGGGGACTAGCGGGGGGGAGCTCCTACTATGAGCAGTTCTTC.

This clonotype has just a few counts. Compared with germline, one end of the junction differs, possibly owing to a read error. The rearrangement uses TRBV13 and TRBJ2-1; 10 bases are shared with TRBD2. The CDR3 length is 19 residues. The germline V gene encodes CDR1 PRHDT and CDR2 FYEKMQ (reference sequence). The CDR3 loop is CASSLGGTSVLGDYNEQFF. CDR3 sequence (DNA): TGTGCCAGCAGCCTAGGGGGGACTAGCGTCCTGGGGGACTACAATGAGCAGTTCTTC.

The rearrangement joins TRBV11-2 to TRBJ2-7, with a tentative D call TRBD2 (5 bases). V gave up 1 base and J gave up 3 bases, with 13 bases separating them. From germline, CDR1 is SGHAT and CDR2 FQNNGV. The CDR3 has 15 residues. This CDR3 is CASSLGLAQRYEQYV. In nucleotides, the CDR3 is TGTGCCAGCAGCTTAGGGCTAGCCCAACGCTACGAGCAGTACGTC.

This clonotype was seen many times. This rearrangement joins TRBV19 to TRBJ2-3; TRBD1 is a possible D gene (6 bases). CDR1 and CDR2 (germline): LNHDA, SQIVND (reference sequence). The CDR3 is 16 amino acids. Trimming pared 0 bases from V and 1 base from J, leaving 11 bases between. The CDR3 loop reads CASSIEGAGGTDTQYF. In nucleotides, the CDR3 is TGTGCCAGTAGTATAGAAGGAGCAGGGGGCACAGATACGCAGTATTTT.

This clonotype appeared a few times. This may be a read error: a much more frequent sequence differs by one nucleotide. The rearrangement links TRBV27 to TRBJ2-3; D tentatively reads TRBD1 or TRBD2 (5 bases each). The CDR3 is 13 amino acids. Germline-derived CDR1 and CDR2 are MNHEY and SMNVEV (reference sequence). CDR3 region: CAGSLGVADTQYF. The CDR3 DNA sequence: TGTGCCGGCAGTTTGGGGGTCGCAGATACGCAGTATTTT.

The sample holds a few counts of this clonotype. The rearrangement links TRBV29-1 to TRBJ2-3; 11 bases match TRBD2. The length of the CDR3 is 17 residues. Trimming cost V 7 bases and J 4 bases; bases outside gene matches: 16. The V gene's germline CDR1 is SQVTM and CDR2 ANQGSEA. The chain's CDR3 is CSGRLAGFNRGPDTQYF. The CDR3 DNA reads TGCAGCGGAAGACTAGCGGGATTCAACAGGGGCCCAGATACGCAGTATTTT.

This clonotype occurred many times. The V call is TRBV7-6, the J call TRBJ2-7; 11 bases fit TRBD1. The V and J ends lost 5 bases and 6 bases, in that order; junction bases with no gene match: 3. The germline CDR1 and CDR2 sequences are SGHVS and FNYEAQ. The CDR3 extends over 13 amino acids. CDR3 in amino acids: CASSPGTGGEQYF. In DNA form, the CDR3 reads TGTGCCAGCAGCCCTGGGACAGGGGGCGAGCAGTACTTC.

This clonotype was found a few times. A much larger clone differs from this one at a single base, so this may be a read error. V is TRBV19 and J is TRBJ1-2; D perhaps matches TRBD1 (6 bases). The length of the CDR3 is 11 residues. The V gene lost 11 bases and the J gene lost 5 bases, with 12 bases spanning the gap. The germline gives CDR1 LNHDA, CDR2 SQIVND (reference sequence). The CDR3 bases are TGTGCCGTCGAGACAGGATATGGCTACACCTTC. Translating gives CAVETGYGYTF.

This clonotype was observed a handful of times. This chain connects TRBV20-1 to TRBJ2-7; the match to TRBD2 covers 8 bases. Germline V gene data show CDR1 as DFQATT and CDR2 as SNEGSKA (reference sequence). V lost 4 bases to trimming and J lost 1 base; unmatched junction nucleotides: 6. The CDR3 totals 14 residues. DNA of the CDR3: TGCAGTGCTACGAGCGGGAGTCAGTCCTACGAGCAGTACTTC. Translation gives CSATSGSQSYEQYF.

The rearrangement uses TRBV28 and TRBJ2-7, with TRBD2 matching 12 bases. The ends lost 3 bases at V and 5 bases at J; junction bases unmatched: 8. Germline V gene lookup returns CDR1 MDHEN and CDR2 SYDVKM. CDR3 length: 16 residues. CDR3 region: CASSLGPSGRVNEQYF. In DNA, the CDR3 is TGTGCCAGCAGTTTGGGACCTAGCGGGAGGGTCAACGAGCAGTACTTC.

The chain links TRBV5-1 to TRBJ1-2, with D unresolved. Trimming took 3 bases from V and 8 from J, leaving 17 bases between them. The CDR3 runs to 14 residues. From germline, CDR1 is SGHRS and CDR2 YFSETQ. The CDR3 is CASSSLGAEGGYTF. CDR3 nucleotides: TGCGCCAGCAGCTCGCTAGGAGCGGAGGGCGGCTACACCTTC.

This clonotype was recorded at least ten times. V gene TRBV11-1 combines with J gene TRBJ2-7; 8 bases fit TRBD1. There are 16 residues in the CDR3. Germline values: CDR1 SGHAT, CDR2 FQDESV (reference sequence). Trimming at V came to 2 bases and at J to 1 base, leaving 7 bases not matched to a gene. The CDR3 DNA is TGTGCCAGCAGCTTATTTGATCGGACAGGGTCCTACGAGCAGTACTTC. This codes for CASSLFDRTGSYEQYF.